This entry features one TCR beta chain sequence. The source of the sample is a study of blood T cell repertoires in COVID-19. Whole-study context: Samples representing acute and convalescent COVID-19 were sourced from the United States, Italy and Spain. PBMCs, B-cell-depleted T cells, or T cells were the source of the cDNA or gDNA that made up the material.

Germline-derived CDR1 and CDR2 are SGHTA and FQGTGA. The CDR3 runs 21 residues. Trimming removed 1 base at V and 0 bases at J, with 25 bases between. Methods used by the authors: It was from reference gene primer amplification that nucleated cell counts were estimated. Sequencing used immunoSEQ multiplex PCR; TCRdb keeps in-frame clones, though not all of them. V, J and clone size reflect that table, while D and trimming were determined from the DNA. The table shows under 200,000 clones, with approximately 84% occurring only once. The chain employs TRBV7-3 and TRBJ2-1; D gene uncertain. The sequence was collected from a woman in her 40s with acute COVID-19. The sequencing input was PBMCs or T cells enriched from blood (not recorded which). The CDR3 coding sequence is TGTGCCAGCAGCTTAAAGCCTTTCGGTAGAACGGATGGAGTCTCCTACAATGAGCAGTTCTTC. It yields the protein CASSLKPFGRTDGVSYNEQFF.